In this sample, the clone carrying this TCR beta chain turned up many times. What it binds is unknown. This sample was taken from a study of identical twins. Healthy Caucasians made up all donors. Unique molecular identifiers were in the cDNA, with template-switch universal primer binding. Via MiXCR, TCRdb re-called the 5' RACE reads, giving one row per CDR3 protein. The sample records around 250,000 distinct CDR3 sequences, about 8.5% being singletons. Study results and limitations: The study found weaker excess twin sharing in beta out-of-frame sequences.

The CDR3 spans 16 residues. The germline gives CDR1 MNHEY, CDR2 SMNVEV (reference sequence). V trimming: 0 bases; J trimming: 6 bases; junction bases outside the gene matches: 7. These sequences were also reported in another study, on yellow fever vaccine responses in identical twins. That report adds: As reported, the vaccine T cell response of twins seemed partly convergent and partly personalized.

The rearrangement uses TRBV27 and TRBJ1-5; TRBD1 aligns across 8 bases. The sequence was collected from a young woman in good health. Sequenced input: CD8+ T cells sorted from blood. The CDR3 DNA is TGTGCCAGCAGTTTATCTGGACAGGGAGGGTTTCAGCCCCAGCATTTT. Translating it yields CASSLSGQGGFQPQHF.